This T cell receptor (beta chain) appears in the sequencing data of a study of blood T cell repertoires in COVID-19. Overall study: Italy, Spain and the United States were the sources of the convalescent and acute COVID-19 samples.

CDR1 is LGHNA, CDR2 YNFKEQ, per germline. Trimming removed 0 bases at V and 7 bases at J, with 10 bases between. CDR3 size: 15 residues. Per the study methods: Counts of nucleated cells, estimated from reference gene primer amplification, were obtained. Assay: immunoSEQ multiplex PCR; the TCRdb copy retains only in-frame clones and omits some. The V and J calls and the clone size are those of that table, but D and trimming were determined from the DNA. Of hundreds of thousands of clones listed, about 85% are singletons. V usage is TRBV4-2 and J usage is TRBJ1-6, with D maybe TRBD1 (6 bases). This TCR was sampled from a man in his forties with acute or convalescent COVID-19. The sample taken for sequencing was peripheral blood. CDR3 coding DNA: TGTGCCAGCAGCCAAGAGCCAGGGGAAAATTCACCCCTCCACTTT. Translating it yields CASSQEPGENSPLHF.